This T cell receptor (beta chain) was sequenced for a study of T cell responses to AZD1222 COVID-19 vaccine (dated by TCRdb to 2020 to 2023). Regarding the research as a whole: A total of more than 230 trial participants underwent TCR sequencing, of whom about 200 received two doses of AZD1222 and around 26 received two doses of the MenACWY control vaccine. Trial participants were enrolled by age into 18-55, 56-69 and 70-plus year subgroups, with around 140, 26 and 57 TCR-sequenced participants respectively.

The CDR3 regions of human TCRbeta chains were subjected to immunosequencing. Concerning the study's data processing: TCRs in the repertoires were compared against a reference library of SARS-CoV-2-specific TCRs that had been generated with the MIRA antigen-specificity platform. Breadth was defined as the fraction of unique TCRs that were SARS-CoV-2-associated. Depth was defined as the fraction of total T cells that were SARS-CoV-2-associated. Using the MIRA data, every spike-specific TCR was mapped to the spike region that the TCR reacted to and assigned to either a CD4 or a CD8 class. Log10-transformed breadth and depth values were compared by one-way ANOVA with Sidak's multiple comparisons tests. This is the immuneACCESS table as TCRdb keeps it, with only in-frame sequences that have V and J called. A part of the clones is gone; compared with another copy, unresolved V genes explain less than half, and the rest is unexplained. Clonal size and the V and J genes are those of that table, whereas D and trimming came from the DNA. This sample gives around 100,000 clones in total; about 91% of them show up just once. In total, the top ten clones hold 5.5% to 7.5% of the sample.

Broader findings and caveats from the paper: Because no day 14 peak-response samples were available, repertoires were characterized only after the peak T cell response. After two AZD1222 doses, both the breadth and the depth of spike-specific TCRs were significantly higher than at day 0 and than in MenACWY recipients. Vaccine-associated CD4 TCRs spanned the whole spike protein, with dominant responses in regions 160-218 and 743-854. Conclusions about previously exposed vaccinees were limited because only six or seven AZD1222 recipients were SARS-CoV-2 seropositive at baseline. Reportedly, close to half of the unique spike-specific TCRs recognized epitopes lying outside the regions that are mutated in the B.1.351 and B.1.1.7 variants. Participants were mostly white British and included more females than males, and it was suggested by the authors that clonal diversity may have been underestimated. The 56-69-year group was small, and its depth increase did not reach significance, likely because of low power.

The time point label, as the study defines it: about 28 days (+/-7) after the second vaccine dose. Because spike-specific TCR depth and breadth did not differ between the two schedules, AZD1222 recipients who got a second dose at roughly 4 weeks were pooled with those who got a second dose at roughly 12 weeks. The vaccinee samples were drawn from two UK trials, COV001 and COV002, one of which was a single-blind randomized controlled phase 2/3 trial testing AZD1222 (ChAdOx1 nCoV-19) in healthy adults. For TCRbeta chain sequencing, PBMC samples were collected from trial participants at day 0 and at day 28 after the second dose. In the case of this clone: Its antigen remains undetermined. No much larger clonotype is one base removed from it; base qualities were not supplied.

Compared with germline, V lacks 0 bases and J lacks 4 bases; bases without a gene match: 10. Reading the germline V gene gives CDR1 SGDLS and CDR2 YYNGEE. The CDR3 measures 16 amino acids from cysteine to phenylalanine. Here the CDR3 DNA is all that survives: 48 bases in frame from base 1. The TCR originated in an adult who received the AZD1222 COVID-19 vaccine. This receptor chain uses TRBV9 and TRBJ2-7, and TRBD2 matches 7 of the central bases. Sequenced here: peripheral blood, sampled 28 days after the second AZD1222 dose. The CDR3: CASSVGSGGGTYEQYF. The nucleotides are TGTGCCAGCAGCGTAGGTTCGGGAGGAGGAACGTACGAGCAGTACTTC.